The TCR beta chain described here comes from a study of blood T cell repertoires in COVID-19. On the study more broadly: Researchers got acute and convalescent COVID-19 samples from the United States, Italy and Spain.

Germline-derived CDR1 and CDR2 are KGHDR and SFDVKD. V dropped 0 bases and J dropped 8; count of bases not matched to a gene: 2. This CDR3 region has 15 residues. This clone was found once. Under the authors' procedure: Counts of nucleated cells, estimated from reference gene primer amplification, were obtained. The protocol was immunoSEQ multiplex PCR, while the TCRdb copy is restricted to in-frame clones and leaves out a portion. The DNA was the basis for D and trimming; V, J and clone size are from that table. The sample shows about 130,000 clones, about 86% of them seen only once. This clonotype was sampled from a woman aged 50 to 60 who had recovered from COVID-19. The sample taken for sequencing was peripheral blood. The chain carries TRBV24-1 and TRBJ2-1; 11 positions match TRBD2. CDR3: CATSDLKLAGDEQFF. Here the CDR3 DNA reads TGTGCCACCAGTGATTTGAAACTAGCGGGAGATGAGCAGTTCTTC.